Below are 20 T cell receptor beta chains sequenced from a single sample in a study of blood T cell repertoires in COVID-19. The protocol was immunoSEQ multiplex PCR, while the TCRdb copy is restricted to in-frame clones and leaves out a portion. The repertoire consists of some 100,000 clones, with roughly 91% occurring once and the leading ten covering about 5%. The sample was peripheral blood. The receptors derive from an elderly woman with active COVID-19.

The DNA of the CDR3 is TGCGCCAGCAGTCAATCTACTTCACTGGGACATGGGTGGGGTGACACTGAAGCTTTCTTT. Protein: CASSQSTSLGHGWGDTEAFF. V is TRBV23-1 and J is TRBJ1-1; D perhaps matches TRBD1 (6 bases). TRBV23-1 is an ORF, and what it does is uncertain. The CDR3 length is 20 residues. V lost 0 bases and J lost 3, with 26 bases in between.

This chain connects TRBV19 to TRBJ2-5; maybe TRBD1 (6 bases). Germline assignment: CDR1 LNHDA and CDR2 SQIVND (reference sequence). Trimming shortened V by 5 bases and J by 3 bases, and 13 bases separated the two germline ends. This CDR3 is built from 14 residues. The CDR3 sequence: CASSGHKGEETQYF. CDR3 bases: TGTGCCAGTAGTGGACACAAGGGGGAAGAGACCCAGTACTTC.

The chain uses TRBV18 and TRBJ2-7; D gene ambiguous. Trimming took 3 bases from V and 6 from J, leaving 15 bases between them. The CDR3 extends over 14 amino acids. Germline assignment: CDR1 KGHSH and CDR2 LQKENI. This CDR3 reads CASSPPARSGEQYF. The CDR3 coding sequence is TGTGCCAGCTCACCCCCCGCACGGTCGGGCGAGCAGTACTTC.

The rearrangement uses TRBV13 and TRBJ1-6; possibly TRBD1 for D (6 bases). V was pared by 6 bases and J by 7 bases, with 10 bases between. The germline V gene encodes CDR1 PRHDT and CDR2 FYEKMQ (reference sequence). The CDR3 loop spans 13 amino acids. The CDR3 nucleotides read TGTGCCAGCAGACCCGACAGGAATTCACCCCTCCACTTT. Translating gives CASRPDRNSPLHF.

The rearrangement uses TRBV18 and TRBJ2-3, with a weak D call TRBD1 (5 bases). Germline CDR1 and CDR2: KGHSH and LQKENI. Trimming shortened V by 7 bases and J by 1 base, and 9 bases separated the two germline ends. This CDR3 contains 13 residues. The CDR3 nucleotides are TGTGCCAGCTTCCAAGGGGGCACAGATACGCAGTATTTT. Its protein is CASFQGGTDTQYF.

This chain links TRBV11-2 with TRBJ2-1; possible D gene TRBD2, 6 bases. Trimming left V 5 bases short and J 8 bases short, with 19 bases between. CDR1 SGHAT and CDR2 FQNNGV come from the germline V gene. The CDR3 runs to 15 residues. CDR3 loop: CASSPSGLRGDEQFF. The CDR3 DNA reads TGTGCCAGCAGCCCCTCGGGACTCCGCGGGGATGAGCAGTTCTTC.

This chain uses TRBV30 with TRBJ2-7; TRBD2 matches 7 bases. CDR3 length equals 14 residues. J gave up 6 bases and V 1 base, and 9 bases lay outside the gene matches. Germline values: CDR1 GTSNPN, CDR2 SVGIG (reference sequence). CDR3 DNA: TGTGCCTGGAGTGAAGGACTAGTAGTCTCCGAGCAGTACTTC. Translated: CAWSEGLVVSEQYF.

The CDR3 here is CAISASDSAKNIQYF. CDR3 DNA: TGTGCCATCAGTGCCTCGGACTCAGCCAAAAACATTCAGTACTTC. V usage is TRBV10-3 and J usage is TRBJ2-4; TRBD2 might be the D (5 bases). The V gene's germline CDR1 is ENHRY and CDR2 SYGVKD. The CDR3 has 15 residues. Trimming removed 4 bases from V and 0 bases from J, with 10 bases in between.

The chain links TRBV28 to TRBJ1-6, with D perhaps matching TRBD1 (5 bases). This CDR3 has 13 residues. CDR1 MDHEN and CDR2 SYDVKM come from the germline V gene. Trimming cost V 10 bases and J 8 bases, with 15 bases left between them. The CDR3 protein is CATGEDSYSPLHF. The CDR3 DNA reads TGTGCCACGGGAGAAGACAGTTATTCACCCCTCCACTTT.

The CDR3 sequence is CATSRESSYNEQFF. The CDR3, as DNA: TGTGCAACATCGCGGGAAAGCTCCTACAATGAGCAGTTCTTC. This chain joins TRBV6-6 and TRBJ2-1; possibly TRBD2 for D (6 bases). CDR3 size: 14 residues. Looked up from germline, CDR1 is MNHNY and CDR2 is SVGAGI (reference sequence).

CDR3 DNA: TGTGCCAGTAGCATTCGGACAGGGGGCGCGAGCATTCAGTACTTC. It translates to CASSIRTGGASIQYF. J is TRBJ2-4 and V is TRBV19, with TRBD1 identical over 11 bases. Germline V gene sequence: CDR1 LNHDA, CDR2 SQIVND (reference sequence). CDR3 length: 15 amino acids. V gave up 6 bases and J gave up 9 bases; unmatched junction bases: 10.

This chain connects TRBV5-1 to TRBJ2-7, with 7 bases matching TRBD2. The germline V gene encodes CDR1 SGHRS and CDR2 YFSETQ. The CDR3 runs to 15 residues. J lost 6 bases, V lost 0 bases, and 9 bases had no gene match. The CDR3 DNA follows: TGCGCCAGCAGCTTGGATGGGGGGGTTTCTATCGAGCAGTACTTC. Translation gives CASSLDGGVSIEQYF.

The chain carries TRBV18 and TRBJ1-5, with D hard to call. The CDR3 has 16 amino acids. The V gene's germline CDR1 is KGHSH and CDR2 LQKENI. Between the trimmed V and J ends, which lost 3 bases and 2 bases, there was a span of 14 bases. The CDR3: CASSPPGGRGNQPQHF. CDR3 coding DNA: TGTGCCAGCTCACCTCCCGGTGGTCGGGGCAATCAGCCCCAGCATTTT.

This sequence joins TRBV28 and TRBJ1-2; possibly TRBD1 for D (6 bases). The CDR3 spans 12 residues. The V end lost 7 bases, the J end lost 8 bases, and 14 bases lay between the germline ends. CDR1 is MDHEN and CDR2 is SYDVKM in the germline V gene. CDR3 loop: CASTAGGGGYTF. The DNA of the CDR3 is TGTGCCAGCACCGCGGGAGGGGGAGGCTACACCTTC.

The V and J genes are TRBV24-1 and TRBJ2-1, with 8 nucleotides matching TRBD2. Trimming removed 5 bases from V and 6 bases from J; junction bases left unmatched: 5. The germline V gene has CDR1 KGHDR and CDR2 SFDVKD. This CDR3 spans 14 amino acids. The CDR3 nucleotides read TGTGCCACCAGTGTGAGCGGGAGAAGCAATGAGCAGTTCTTC. It is translated as CATSVSGRSNEQFF.

The V and J genes are TRBV21-1 and TRBJ2-6; the table's D call, TRBD1, was not checked against the DNA. TRBV21-1 is termed a pseudogene. This CDR3 has 19 amino acids. CDR3 DNA: TGTGCCAGCAGAGCCGGGACAGGGGGCATGTTCTCTGGGGCCAACGTCCTGACTTTC. As protein: CASRAGTGGMFSGANVLTF.

The chain recombines TRBV24-1 with TRBJ2-5; maybe TRBD1 (5 bases). V lost 4 bases to trimming and J lost 8 bases, with 10 bases between them. The V gene's germline CDR1 is KGHDR and CDR2 SFDVKD. This CDR3 has 12 residues. The CDR3 DNA follows: TGTGCCACCAGTGACTGGGGCCTTACCCAGTACTTC. Translating it yields CATSDWGLTQYF.

The V call is TRBV15, the J call TRBJ1-1; D possibly corresponds to TRBD1 (6 bases). The CDR3 has 13 residues. The V end was cut by 5 bases, the J end by 4 bases, with 11 bases between. Germline V gene sequence: CDR1 LNHNV, CDR2 YYDKDF (reference sequence). DNA for the CDR3: TGTGCCACCAGCGGAACAGGGCGCACTGAAGCTTTCTTT. Its translation is CATSGTGRTEAFF.

The chain carries TRBV18 and TRBJ2-1; D is unresolved. This CDR3 region has 16 residues. The V gene lost 3 bases and the J gene lost 0 bases, with 12 bases spanning the gap. Germline CDR1 KGHSH, CDR2 LQKENI. Written as DNA, the CDR3 is TGTGCCAGCTCACCGGCGGTTGCAAGCTCCTACAATGAGCAGTTCTTC. Translated: CASSPAVASSYNEQFF.

The J gene is TRBJ2-3, the V gene TRBV5-4; D might be TRBD1 (6 bases). The CDR3 is 14 residues long. V shed 4 bases and J shed 2 bases, with 11 bases lying between them. Germline values: CDR1 SGHNT, CDR2 YYREEE (reference sequence). The CDR3: CASSKGHDTDTQYF. Here the CDR3 DNA reads TGTGCCAGCAGCAAGGGACATGACACAGATACGCAGTATTTT.